This TCR beta chain was captured in a study of tumor-infiltrating lymphocytes in primary liver carcinoma. For each extraction, RNA and DNA were obtained together from roughly 20-30 mg of unsorted bulk tissue. Constant-region priming of 500 to 550 ng total RNA yielded TCR beta cDNA. Libraries covering TCR beta were generated through three nested multiplex PCR rounds (using a slightly modified ARM-PCR). TCRdb processed the multiplex PCR reads anew with MiXCR; each CDR3 protein has one entry. The profile shows tens of thousands of distinct CDR3 sequences, roughly 70% of them singletons. This clonotype was observed once. Germline is not matched at one junction end, which may reflect a read error. Sequenced: liver tumor tissue from sampling region 5. Sample subset: tumor region T5, tumor centre. The clonotype originates from a man aged 40-55 years with primary liver carcinoma and hepatitis B virus infection.

The CDR3 sequence is CANSGVGSEANVLTF. The CDR3 coding sequence is TGTGCCAACAGTGGAGTCGGCTCTGAGGCCAACGTCCTGACTTTC. The chain has TRBV6-1 and TRBJ2-6; D remains ambiguous. The CDR3 covers 15 residues. Germline lookup yields CDR1 MNHNS and CDR2 SASEGT.